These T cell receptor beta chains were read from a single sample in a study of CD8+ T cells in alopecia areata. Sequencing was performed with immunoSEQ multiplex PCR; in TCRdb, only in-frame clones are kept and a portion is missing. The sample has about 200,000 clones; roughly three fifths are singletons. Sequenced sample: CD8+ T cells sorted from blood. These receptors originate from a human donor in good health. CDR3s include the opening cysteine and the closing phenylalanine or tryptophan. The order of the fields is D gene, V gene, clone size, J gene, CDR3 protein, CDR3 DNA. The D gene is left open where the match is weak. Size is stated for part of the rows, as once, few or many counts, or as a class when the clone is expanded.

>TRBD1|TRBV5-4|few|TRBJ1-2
CASRIQGNYGYTF
TGTGCCAGCAGGATACAGGGGAACTATGGCTACACCTTC
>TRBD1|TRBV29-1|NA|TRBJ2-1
CSVGGQDRYNEQFF
TGCAGCGTAGGGGGACAGGATAGATACAATGAGCAGTTCTTC
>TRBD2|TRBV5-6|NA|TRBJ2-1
CASSIAGGRAREQFF
TGTGCCAGCAGCATAGCGGGGGGCCGGGCACGTGAGCAGTTCTTC
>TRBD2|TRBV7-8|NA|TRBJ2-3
CASSPLAGVTDTQYF
TGTGCCAGCAGCCCTCTAGCGGGGGTCACAGATACGCAGTATTTT
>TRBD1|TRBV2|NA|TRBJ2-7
CASSARTGKGSYEQYF
TGTGCCAGCAGTGCCAGGACAGGCAAGGGTTCCTACGAGCAGTACTTC
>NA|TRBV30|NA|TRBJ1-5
CAWSPGGNQPQHF
TGTGCCTGGAGTCCAGGGGGCAATCAGCCCCAGCATTTT
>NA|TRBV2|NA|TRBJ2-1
CASSHRGAARFNEQFF
TGTGCCAGCAGCCACCGGGGGGCCGCAAGGTTCAATGAGCAGTTCTTC
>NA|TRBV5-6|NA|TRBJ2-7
CASSLGANNYEQYF
TGTGCCAGCAGCCTCGGGGCCAACAACTACGAGCAGTACTTC
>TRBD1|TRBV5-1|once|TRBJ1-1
CASSFGQGGTEAFF
TGCGCCAGCAGCTTTGGACAGGGCGGTACTGAAGCTTTCTTT
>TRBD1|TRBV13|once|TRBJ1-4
CASSYADRGLRKLFF
TGTGCCAGCAGTTATGCGGACAGGGGGCTTCGAAAACTGTTTTTT
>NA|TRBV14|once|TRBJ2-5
CASSLWGEETQYF
TGTGCCAGCAGCCTCTGGGGGGAAGAGACCCAGTACTTC
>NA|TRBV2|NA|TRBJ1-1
CASTDSNTEAFF
TGTGCCAGCACAGATTCGAACACTGAAGCTTTCTTT